Below, one T cell receptor beta chain is given with its context. The data were taken from a study of preoperative IRX-2 immunotherapy in early breast cancer. Some clones are missing from TCRdb's copy, which holds only in-frame ones; the method was immunoSEQ multiplex PCR. The table lists thousands of clones, about 80% of them singletons. Treatment given: preoperative locoregional IRX-2 cytokine immunotherapy. Patients received preoperative, locoregional IRX-2 cytokine immunotherapy in a phase Ib study. The CDR3 is 13 residues long. In germline, CDR1 is MGHDK, CDR2 SYGVNS. V lost 4 bases and J 1 base, leaving 7 bases between the germline ends.

The rearrangement links TRBV25-1 to TRBJ1-1; D ambiguous. The source material was tumor tissue, sampled after IRX-2 immunotherapy. The receptor comes from a human donor with breast cancer. The CDR3 nucleotides read TGTGCCAGCAGTGCCGAGTGGAACACTGAAGCTTTCTTT. Translation: CASSAEWNTEAFF.